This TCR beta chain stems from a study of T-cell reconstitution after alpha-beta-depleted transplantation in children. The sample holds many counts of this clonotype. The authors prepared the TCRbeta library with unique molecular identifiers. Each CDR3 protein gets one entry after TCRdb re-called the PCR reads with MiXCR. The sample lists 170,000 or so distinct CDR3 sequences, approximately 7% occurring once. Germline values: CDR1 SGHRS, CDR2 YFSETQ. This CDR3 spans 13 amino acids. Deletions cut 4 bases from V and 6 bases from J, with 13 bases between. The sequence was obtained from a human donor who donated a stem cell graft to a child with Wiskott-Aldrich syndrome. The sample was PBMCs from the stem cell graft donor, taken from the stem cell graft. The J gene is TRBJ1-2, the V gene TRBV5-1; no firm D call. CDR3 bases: TGCGCCAGCAGCGCCATGGCCGCGAATGGCTACACCTTC. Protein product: CASSAMAANGYTF.